The present entry profiles one T cell receptor beta chain with its context. The sample belongs to a study of T cells in Graves' hyperthyroidism and ophthalmopathy. J was trimmed by 11 bases and V by 7 bases; bases with no gene match: 10. CDR1 and CDR2 (germline): MNHNS, SASEGT. This CDR3 comprises 12 residues. Diagnostic decisions used clinical symptoms, serum thyroxine and TRAb, thyroid ultrasound and orbital computed tomography. TCR beta CDR3 sequences were amplified from RNA transcripts. First-round RT-PCR with HTBI primers amplified the TCR CDR3 region. MiXCR, applied by TCRdb to the multiplex PCR reads, yields one record per CDR3 protein. The table lists approximately 360,000 distinct CDR3 sequences, more than 20% of them singletons.

This TCR derives from a middle-aged man with Graves' hyperthyroidism. The V call is TRBV6-1, the J call TRBJ1-1, with 7 bases aligning to TRBD1. The sample was blood. The CDR3 region is CASKEGASKAFF. As DNA, the CDR3 is TGTGCCAGCAAGGAGGGGGCCTCCAAGGCTTTCTTT.